This T cell receptor (beta chain) was sequenced during a study of memory CD4+ T cells and cytomegalovirus serostatus (dated by TCRdb to about 2019). For context, the study as a whole: The cohort comprised about 33 healthy Belgian adults, 9 CMV seropositive and 24 CMV seronegative. The study sequenced CD4+ memory TCRbeta repertoires of a Belgian cohort with known cytomegalovirus serostatus to replicate a published TCR-based CMV serostatus classifier.

Single viable CD3+CD4+CD8-CD45RO+ cells were sorted as memory CD4+ T cells on a FACSAria II. CMV serostatus was determined using a Roche Elecsys assay that detects serum IgG against CMV pp150, pp28, p38 and p52. Following thawing, total CD4+ T cells were enriched through positive selection using CD4 magnetic microbeads. The samples came from a separate study whose specific focus was interrogating the CD4+ T cell memory repertoire. Peripheral blood mononuclear cells were isolated and cryopreserved according to standard operating procedures, and serum was stored at -80 degrees C. The staining used CD3-PerCP (BW264/56), CD4-APC (RPA-T4), CD45RO-PE (UCHT1) and CD8-Pacific Orange (3B5) antibodies, and Sytox blue was used to exclude non-viable cells. Comments on this clone: Its antigen specificity is not known. No base qualities exist here, and no much larger clone lies one base off it.

The V and J ends are trimmed by 3 bases and 9 bases, leaving 18 bases between them. For CDR1 and CDR2, the germline V gene (reference sequence) lists SGHKS and YYEKEE. Including cysteine and phenylalanine, the CDR3 has 14 amino acids. Solely the CDR3 DNA is kept, with 42 bases framed from the first base. The investigation overall reported the following: On the Belgian cohort, the classifier based on the original framework reached a median bootstrapped AUC of roughly 0.96, with a 95% CI of 0.76-1.00. The results were interpreted as suggesting that the CMV-associated TCR signature is largely present in the CD4+ memory repertoire. Unlike the original study, which covered naive and memory CD4+ and CD8+ populations, the Belgian study sequenced only CD4+CD45RO+ memory cells. Among the 160 or so previously reported CMV-associated TCRbeta sequences, 65 to 85 showed up in the CD4+ memory repertoires, with each one found in between one and five individuals. For predicting CMV serostatus, the median bootstrapped AUC was 0.95 using the original framework and 0.91 using a US-trained random forest.

Genomic DNA was extracted from sorted cells with the Quick-DNA Microprep Kit. Amplification of TCRbeta DNA was done with the immunoSEQ hsTCRbeta kit, following the protocol from the manufacturer. TCRbeta libraries were sequenced on an Illumina MiSeq instrument. Per the original workflow: Once out-of-frame sequences had been removed, some 2 million distinct TCRbeta sequences were left, which works out to an average of about 66,813 per individual. Two values were used to score each individual: the count of 150 to 200 previously reported CMV-associated TCRbeta sequences and the total count of productive distinct TCRbeta sequences. A beta-binomial model was reimplemented in Python, and random forests from scikit-learn, run with default parameters, were trained on data from the US cohort. On the Belgian cohort, classifier performance was reported as the median AUC, along with percentile confidence intervals, across 10,000 bootstrap iterations. As stored in TCRdb, this immuneACCESS dataset retains in-frame rearrangements with V and J assigned. A fraction of the clones does not appear; measured against another copy, unresolved V genes explain less than half of the discrepancy, and the remainder lacks a known reason. D and trimming come from the DNA, and the V and J calls and clone size come from that table. This sample is represented by 35,000 to 50,000 clones; roughly 79% of them were singletons. Clones ranked in the top ten supply about 0.6% of the sample.

The sample consisted of memory CD4+ T cells from blood. The receptor's source is an adult in good health and CMV-seronegative. This sequence uses TRBV5-5 and TRBJ1-2; tentative D gene TRBD1, with 5 bases matching. In nucleotides, the sequence is TGTGCCAGCAGCTCGACACAGGACTCGAGGAGCTACACCTTC. Translated, this is CASSSTQDSRSYTF.